The present T cell receptor (beta chain) was sequenced within a study of blood T cell repertoires in COVID-19. On the study more broadly: Some COVID-19 samples were acute and others convalescent; all came from the United States, Italy and Spain. Sources were T cells, B-cell-depleted T cells, or PBMCs; the material itself was cDNA or gDNA.

The sample holds a few counts of this clone. Original processing notes: Amplification from reference gene primers served as the basis for estimated nucleated cell counts. TCRdb's table, derived via immunoSEQ multiplex PCR, lists solely in-frame clones and lacks some. V and J calls and clone size are copied from that table; D and trimming were computed from the DNA. The table has approximately 300,000 clones, about 85% seen once. What was sequenced was peripheral blood. This clonotype was sampled from a woman in her forties or fifties with active or convalescent COVID-19.

The CDR3 nucleotides are TGTGCCAGCAGCCCCCGTCTGCGCACTGAAGCTTTCTTT. Protein product: CASSPRLRTEAFF. V gene TRBV11-2 combines with J gene TRBJ1-1, with D unclear. There are 13 residues in the CDR3. The V gene lost 5 bases and the J gene lost 4 bases, with 11 bases spanning the gap. The V gene's germline CDR1 is SGHAT and CDR2 FQNNGV.